The rows below give T cell receptor beta chains drawn from one sample of a study of shared clonotypes between healthy human individuals. Data came from immunoSEQ multiplex PCR; TCRdb stores just in-frame clones and leaves some out. The data show millions of clones, about 95% seen once. Sequencing was done on a sample of naive CD4+ T cells sorted from blood. Receptors were obtained from a man aged 18 to 30 in good health. The CDR3 runs from the conserved cysteine through the conserved F or W. Each record gives: CDR3 length, J gene, D gene, clone size, V gene, CDR3 DNA, CDR3 protein. The D gene is left open where the match is weak. The size entry is marked missing in some rows and otherwise reads once, few, many or a size class.

14 | TRBJ2-7 | - | - | TRBV11-2 | TGTGCCAGCAGCTCATTCGGGACAAACTACGAGCAGTACTTC | CASSSFGTNYEQYF
14 | TRBJ2-1 | - | - | TRBV4-3 | TGCGCCAGCAGCCCCGGGGCGGACTACAATGAGCAGTTCTTC | CASSPGADYNEQFF
12 | TRBJ1-2 | - | - | TRBV6-1 | TGTGCCAGCAGTGAAGGATCCTATGGCTACACCTTC | CASSEGSYGYTF
11 | TRBJ2-7 | TRBD2 | - | TRBV20-1 | TGCAGCCTAAAGCGGGACTACGAGCAGTACTTC | CSLKRDYEQYF
16 | TRBJ2-3 | - | - | TRBV7-2 | TGTGCCAGCAGCTCGAGGACTATCCGGAGCACAGATACGCAGTATTTT | CASSSRTIRSTDTQYF
13 | TRBJ2-3 | - | - | TRBV10-2 | TGCGCCAGCAGTGAGCCCCCTGGGGATACGCAGTATTTT | CASSEPPGDTQYF
15 | TRBJ2-2 | - | many | TRBV30 | TGTGCCTCCGCCGGGCAGGGAGGAGGGCCCGGGGAGCTGTTTTTT | CASAGQGGGPGELFF
14 | TRBJ2-7 | - | - | TRBV13 | TGTGCCAGCAGCTTAAAAACAGTAACCTACGAGCAGTACTTC | CASSLKTVTYEQYF
15 | TRBJ1-6 | TRBD1 | - | TRBV7-9 | TGTGCCAGCAGTGCACAGGGGGCGGATAATTCACCCCTCCACTTT | CASSAQGADNSPLHF
13 | TRBJ1-2 | - | - | TRBV4-1 | TGCGCCAGCAGCCAGGAAGACAGGTATGGCTACACCTTC | CASSQEDRYGYTF
16 | TRBJ2-3 | - | - | TRBV6-5 | TGTGCCAGCAGTTACTCGAGGGGGGGCTCCGCAGATACGCAGTATTTT | CASSYSRGGSADTQYF
13 | TRBJ2-1 | - | - | TRBV5-1 | TGCGCCAGCAGCTTGGATGGACTCCCCGGGGTTTTCTTC | CASSLDGLPGVFF
14 | TRBJ2-5 | - | once | TRBV6-5 | TGTGCCAGCAGTGTGGGACCCCTCCAAGAGACCCAGTACTTC | CASSVGPLQETQYF
16 | TRBJ1-6 | - | - | TRBV28 | TGTGCCAGCAACAACCCTGGGACTTTACCTAATTCACCCCTCCACTTT | CASNNPGTLPNSPLHF
16 | TRBJ2-3 | TRBD1 | - | TRBV4-3 | TGCGCCAGCAGCCAAGAAACAGGGGCCCGCACAGATACGCAGTATTTT | CASSQETGARTDTQYF
15 | TRBJ1-5 | - | - | TRBV5-1 | TGCGCCAGCAGCCCAAACACAGGAGACAATCAGCCCCAGCATTTT | CASSPNTGDNQPQHF
15 | TRBJ1-3 | - | once | TRBV29-1 | TGCAGCGTTGAATCTTTGCCTTCCTCTGGAAACACCATATATTTT | CSVESLPSSGNTIYF
15 | TRBJ2-3 | - | - | TRBV28 | TGTGCCAGCAGTTCGCCGGAGGCAGGTGAAGATACGCAGTATTTT | CASSSPEAGEDTQYF
14 | TRBJ1-3 | - | once | TRBV5-6 | TGTGCCAGCAGCCTCGCGGGAACTGGAAACACCATATATTTT | CASSLAGTGNTIYF
13 | TRBJ1-1 | - | - | TRBV2 | TGTGCCAGCAGCCAAAACAGGGACACTGAAGCTTTCTTT | CASSQNRDTEAFF
17 | TRBJ1-5 | TRBD1 | - | TRBV5-6 | TGTGCCAGCAGCCGACAGGGGGTTAGTTATAGCAATCAGCCCCAGCATTTT | CASSRQGVSYSNQPQHF
14 | TRBJ2-3 | - | once | TRBV11-3 | TGTGCCAGCAGCCGGGACTCTCTCACAGATACGCAGTATTTT | CASSRDSLTDTQYF
15 | TRBJ2-2 | - | - | TRBV4-3 | TGCGCCAGCAGCCAAGGCGTAACGAACACCGGGGAGCTGTTTTTT | CASSQGVTNTGELFF
16 | TRBJ2-3 | TRBD2 | once | TRBV2 | TGTGCCAGCAGTGCACTGACTAGCGGGAGAACAGATACGCAGTATTTT | CASSALTSGRTDTQYF
15 | TRBJ2-3 | - | - | TRBV11-2 | TGTGCCAGCAGCTTACCCGGGACCAGCACAGATACGCAGTATTTT | CASSLPGTSTDTQYF
14 | TRBJ1-1 | - | - | TRBV6-1 | TGTGCCAGCCGGGTTCCAGGACAGAACACTGAAGCTTTCTTT | CASRVPGQNTEAFF